Sequencing of this T cell receptor beta chain was carried out in a study of T cell repertoires in cytomegalovirus infection. Study-level background: CMV infection plus the matching HLA type was flagged by public TCR beta signatures.

Study results and caveats: Public TCR beta family frequency separated CMV-and-HLA carriers, including in an independent cohort. In two of eight donors, the top clonotype was HLA-C-restricted CMV-specific.

This clonotype was counted only a few times. Its antigen is currently unknown. The germline V and J ends were trimmed by 0 bases and 3 bases, with 15 bases remaining between them. The CDR3 loop spans 16 amino acids. Germline V gene sequence: CDR1 LGHNA, CDR2 YSLEER. TCRdb passed the reads through MiXCR, listing each CDR3 protein once. Of 450,000 to 650,000 distinct CDR3 sequences listed, more than 25% are singletons. This chain links TRBV4-3 with TRBJ2-7; a possible D gene is TRBD2 (6 bases). The source of this sequence is a human donor in good health (CMV status not recorded). Some clones in this sample may be carry-over from other donors' samples. Sequenced input: PBMCs. The CDR3 DNA reads TGCGCCAGCAGCCAAGATTATAGCGGAGCCTTCTACGAGCAGTACTTC. It encodes CASSQDYSGAFYEQYF.